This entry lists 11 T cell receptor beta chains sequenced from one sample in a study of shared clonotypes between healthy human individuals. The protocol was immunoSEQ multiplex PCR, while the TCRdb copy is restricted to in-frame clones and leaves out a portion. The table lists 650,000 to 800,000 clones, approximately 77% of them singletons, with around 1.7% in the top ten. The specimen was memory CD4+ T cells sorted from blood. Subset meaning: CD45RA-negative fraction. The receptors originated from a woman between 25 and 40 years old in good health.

This CDR3 is CASSHTRRTGPNTGELFF. The DNA of the CDR3 is TGTGCCAGCAGCCACACACGGCGGACCGGTCCAAACACCGGGGAGCTGTTTTTT. The chain uses TRBV7-5 and TRBJ2-2. TRBV7-5 is tagged as a pseudogene. CDR3 length equals 18 residues.

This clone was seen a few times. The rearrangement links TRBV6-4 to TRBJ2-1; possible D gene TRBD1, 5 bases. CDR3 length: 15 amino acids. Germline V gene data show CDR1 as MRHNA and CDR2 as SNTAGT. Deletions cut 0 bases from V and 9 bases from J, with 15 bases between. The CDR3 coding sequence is TGTGCCAGCAGTGACTCGAATGCAGGGCACAGTGAGCAGTTCTTC. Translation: CASSDSNAGHSEQFF.

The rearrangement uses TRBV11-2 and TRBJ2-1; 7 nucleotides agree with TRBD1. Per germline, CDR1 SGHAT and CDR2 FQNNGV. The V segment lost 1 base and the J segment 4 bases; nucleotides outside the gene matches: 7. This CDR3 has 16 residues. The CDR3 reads CASSLGDSRLYNEQFF. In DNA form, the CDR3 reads TGTGCCAGCAGCTTAGGGGACAGTAGGCTTTACAATGAGCAGTTCTTC.

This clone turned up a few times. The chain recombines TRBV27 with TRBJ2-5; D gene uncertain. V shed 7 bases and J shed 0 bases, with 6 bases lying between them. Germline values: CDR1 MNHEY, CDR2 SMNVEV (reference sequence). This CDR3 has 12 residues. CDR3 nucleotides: TGTGCCAGCAAAAGGGACCAAGAGACCCAGTACTTC. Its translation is CASKRDQETQYF.

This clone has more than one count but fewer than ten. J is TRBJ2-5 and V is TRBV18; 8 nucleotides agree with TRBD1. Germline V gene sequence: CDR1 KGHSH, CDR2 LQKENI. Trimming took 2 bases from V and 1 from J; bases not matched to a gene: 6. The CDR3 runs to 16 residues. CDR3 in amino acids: CASSPATGVGQETQYF. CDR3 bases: TGTGCCAGCTCACCAGCGACAGGGGTGGGCCAAGAGACCCAGTACTTC.

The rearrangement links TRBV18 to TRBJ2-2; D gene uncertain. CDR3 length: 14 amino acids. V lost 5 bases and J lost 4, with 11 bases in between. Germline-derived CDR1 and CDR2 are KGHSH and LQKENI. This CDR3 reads CASSTTEITGELFF. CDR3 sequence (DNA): TGTGCCAGCTCAACTACGGAGATCACCGGGGAGCTGTTTTTT.

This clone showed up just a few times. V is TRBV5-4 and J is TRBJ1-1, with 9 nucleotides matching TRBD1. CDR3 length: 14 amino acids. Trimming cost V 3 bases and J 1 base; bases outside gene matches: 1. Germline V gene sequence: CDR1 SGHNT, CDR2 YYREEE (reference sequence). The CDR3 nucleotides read TGTGCCAGCAGCTCGACAGGGGGGAACACTGAAGCTTTCTTT. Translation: CASSSTGGNTEAFF.

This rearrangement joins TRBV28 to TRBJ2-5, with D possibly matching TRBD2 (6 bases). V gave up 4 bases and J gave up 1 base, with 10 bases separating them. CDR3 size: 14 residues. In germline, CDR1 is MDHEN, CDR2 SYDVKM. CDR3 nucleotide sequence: TGTGCCAGCAGTTCCCCTAGCGTCCAAGAGACCCAGTACTTC. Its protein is CASSSPSVQETQYF.

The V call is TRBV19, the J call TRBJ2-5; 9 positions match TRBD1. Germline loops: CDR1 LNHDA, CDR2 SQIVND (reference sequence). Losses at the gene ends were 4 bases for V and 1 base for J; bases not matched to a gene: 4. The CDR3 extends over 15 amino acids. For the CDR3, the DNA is TGTGCCAGTAGTAGGGGACAGGGTTTCCAAGAGACCCAGTACTTC. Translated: CASSRGQGFQETQYF.

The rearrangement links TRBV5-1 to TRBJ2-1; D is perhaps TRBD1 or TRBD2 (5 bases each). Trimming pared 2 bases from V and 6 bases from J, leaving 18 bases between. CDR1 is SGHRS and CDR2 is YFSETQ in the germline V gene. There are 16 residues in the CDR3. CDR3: CASSFSGPLAGNEQFF. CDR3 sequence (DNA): TGCGCCAGCAGCTTTTCGGGACCCCTCGCAGGCAATGAGCAGTTCTTC.

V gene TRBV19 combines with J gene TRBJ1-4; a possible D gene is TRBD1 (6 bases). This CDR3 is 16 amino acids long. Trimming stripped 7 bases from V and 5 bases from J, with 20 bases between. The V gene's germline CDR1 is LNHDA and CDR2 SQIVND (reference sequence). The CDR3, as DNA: TGTGCCAGTACTCCCGCGAGGGGACAAGGCAATGAAAAACTGTTTTTT. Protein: CASTPARGQGNEKLFF.